A selection of T cell receptor beta chains follows, all from one sample in a study of blood T cell repertoires in COVID-19. The method was immunoSEQ multiplex PCR; TCRdb's version includes in-frame clones alone and lacks a portion of them. Of around 100,000 clones listed, approximately 86% are singletons. The sequenced sample consisted of peripheral blood. Every receptor here comes from an elderly man with acute or convalescent COVID-19. Each CDR3 is given with its conserved first and last residue. The D gene is left open where the match is weak. Rows give clone size only sometimes, using once, few, many, or a class for an expanded clone.

TRBV7-9,-,TRBJ2-2,-,TGTGCCAGCAGCCAGAGCGTGAACACCGGGGAGCTGTTTTTT,CASSQSVNTGELFF
TRBV19,TRBD1,TRBJ1-1,-,TGTGCCAGTAGTATCACAGGGGGAAGCACTGAAGCTTTCTTT,CASSITGGSTEAFF
TRBV5-1,TRBD1,TRBJ2-2,-,TGCGCCAGCAGCTCCTCGGACAGGGCCAACACCGGGGAGCTGTTTTTT,CASSSSDRANTGELFF
TRBV29-1,-,TRBJ1-5,-,TGCAGCGTATCCTCCGAGAGAGGGAGCAATCAGCCCCAGCATTTT,CSVSSERGSNQPQHF
TRBV29-1,TRBD2,TRBJ2-3,-,TGCAGCGCCCTTACTAGCGGGACTCCCACAGATACGCAGTATTTT,CSALTSGTPTDTQYF
TRBV6-2/TRBV6-3,-,TRBJ1-5,-,TGTGCCAGCAGCCCAGGAGTAGGCAATCAGCCCCAGCATTTT,CASSPGVGNQPQHF
TRBV9,TRBD1,TRBJ2-3,-,TGTGCCAGCAGCCCCCGACAGGGGTCAGGCACAGATACGCAGTATTTT,CASSPRQGSGTDTQYF
TRBV16,TRBD1,TRBJ1-4,-,TGTGCCAGCAGCCAATTTTCTGGGACAGCAAGGGAAAAACTGTTTTTT,CASSQFSGTAREKLFF
TRBV20-1,-,TRBJ1-4,few,TGCAGTGTTATTAATGAAAAACTGTTTTTT,CSVINEKLFF
TRBV20-1,-,TRBJ1-6,-,TGCAGTGCTAGTCGGAGGGGAGGTAATTCACCCCTCCACTTT,CSASRRGGNSPLHF
TRBV6-1,-,TRBJ1-1,-,TGTGCCAGCAGTGAACAGGGCCAGGTTGGGAACACTGAAGCTTTCTTT,CASSEQGQVGNTEAFF
TRBV19,-,TRBJ1-4,few,TGTGCCAGTAGTATTCGGCTTCCGGGAGAAAAACTGTTTTTT,CASSIRLPGEKLFF
TRBV5-4,TRBD2,TRBJ2-1,-,TGTGCCAGCAGCCCACCGGAGCGGGAGCCGCAGTTCTTC,CASSPPEREPQFF
TRBV28,TRBD2,TRBJ2-7,-,TGTGCCAGCAGCTCCGGGACTAGCGGGAGAGGATACGAGCAGTACTTC,CASSSGTSGRGYEQYF
TRBV5-6,-,TRBJ2-4,few,TGTGCCAGCAGCTTGGGTGGAGGGCGGAACATTCAGTACTTC,CASSLGGGRNIQYF
TRBV5-1,TRBD2,TRBJ2-1,-,TGCGCCAGCAGCTCCCTAGCGGGAGCAGGGGGTGACAATGAGCAGTTCTTC,CASSSLAGAGGDNEQFF
TRBV19,TRBD2,TRBJ2-7,-,TGTGCCAGTAGTTGGACTAGCGGGAGCTACGAGCAGTACTTC,CASSWTSGSYEQYF
TRBV6-1,-,TRBJ1-5,-,TGTGCCAGCAGTGAACCGGAGGTCTATAGGCCCCAGCATTTT,CASSEPEVYRPQHF
TRBV9,TRBD2,TRBJ2-7,few,TGTGCCAGCAGCGTTGGAAGCGGGGGGTCCTACGAGCAGTACTTC,CASSVGSGGSYEQYF
TRBV19,-,TRBJ1-5,once,TGTGCCAGTAGGTTAGGGGGGGCCCCTGGAGGTCAGCCCCAGCATTTT,CASRLGGAPGGQPQHF
TRBV7-2,-,TRBJ1-1,once,TGTGCCAGCAGCTTATTACAGCCAAACACTGAAGCTTTCTTT,CASSLLQPNTEAFF
TRBV7-2,TRBD1,TRBJ1-1,-,TGTGCCAGCAGCACGGGGACAGCCACCTACACTGAAGCTTTCTTT,CASSTGTATYTEAFF
TRBV12-3/TRBV12-4,-,TRBJ2-7,few,TGTGCCAGCAGTTTTTTAAAGCGGGAGCAGTACTTC,CASSFLKREQYF
TRBV11-2,TRBD1,TRBJ1-5,-,TGTGCCAGCAGCGCGGACAGGGCTAGCAATCAGCCCCAGCATTTT,CASSADRASNQPQHF
TRBV7-2,-,TRBJ2-2,-,TGTGCCAGCAGCTTAGCATCCGGGGGCGGGGAGCTGTTTTTT,CASSLASGGGELFF
TRBV10-3,TRBD1,TRBJ2-7,-,TGTGCCATCAGTGGGACAGGGGGCTGGGAGCAGTACTTC,CAISGTGGWEQYF
TRBV19,-,TRBJ1-1,-,TGTGCCAGTAGTATAGTCCAGAACACTGAAGCTTTCTTT,CASSIVQNTEAFF
TRBV7-9,-,TRBJ2-7,-,TGTGCAGTAGAAAGACAGAACCGCTACGAGCAGTACTTC,CAVERQNRYEQYF
TRBV7-9,TRBD2,TRBJ2-1,-,TGTGCCAGCAGCTTCACCGGGACTAGCGGGAGGAGCTCCTACAATGAGCAGTTCTTC,CASSFTGTSGRSSYNEQFF
TRBV3-1/TRBV3-2,-,TRBJ1-6,-,TGTGCCAGCAGCCCCGGAGGGATCGTTAATTCACCCCTCCACTTT,CASSPGGIVNSPLHF
TRBV11-2,TRBD2,TRBJ2-3,-,TGTGCCAGCAGCTCCCGACTAGCCCCAGATACGCAGTATTTT,CASSSRLAPDTQYF
TRBV29-1,TRBD2,TRBJ2-3,-,TGCAGCGTTGGTAGCGGGAGGGTGGATACGCAGTATTTT,CSVGSGRVDTQYF
TRBV19,-,TRBJ2-1,-,TGTGCCAGTAGTAACGACTATGTATTAAATGAGCAGTTCTTC,CASSNDYVLNEQFF
TRBV19,TRBD1,TRBJ1-5,-,TGTGCCAGTAGTAGACCGGGACAGAGCAATCAGCCCCAGCATTTT,CASSRPGQSNQPQHF
TRBV15,-,TRBJ1-4,-,TGTGCCACCAGCAGACAGTTTGCTGGTGAAAAACTGTTTTTT,CATSRQFAGEKLFF
TRBV5-4,-,TRBJ2-1,once,TGTGCCAGCAGCTCAGGACTGGCGGCTCTCGGCGAGCAGTTCTTC,CASSSGLAALGEQFF
TRBV7-9,TRBD1,TRBJ2-7,few,TGTGCCAGCAGCTCACCGGGACAGGGTAACGAGCAGTACTTC,CASSSPGQGNEQYF
TRBV20-1,-,TRBJ2-7,-,TGCAGTGCTAGTCGGAGGGACTACGAGCAGTACTTC,CSASRRDYEQYF
TRBV19,TRBD1,TRBJ2-1,-,TGTGCCAGTAGTGCCCGGACAGGGTTCGGTGGCAATGAGCAGTTCTTC,CASSARTGFGGNEQFF
TRBV7-8,-,TRBJ2-7,once,TGTGCCAGCAGCGCGGGGCAGGGGGAATTCGAGCAGTACTTC,CASSAGQGEFEQYF
TRBV24-1,TRBD2,TRBJ2-1,-,TGTGCCACCAGTGATGCCGGGCGGGAGGCCCATGAGCAGTTCTTC,CATSDAGREAHEQFF
TRBV20-1,-,TRBJ1-5,once,TGCAGTGCTAGTCATACCGCAGGTCGCAATCAGCCCCAGCATTTT,CSASHTAGRNQPQHF
TRBV19,TRBD1,TRBJ2-2,-,TGTGCCACCCTGGACAGGGGGCGCAAACGGGGGGAGCTGTTTTTT,CATLDRGRKRGELFF
TRBV18,TRBD1,TRBJ2-2,-,TGTGCCAGCTCGGACCGACAGGGGTCGAACACCGGGGAGCTGTTTTTT,CASSDRQGSNTGELFF
TRBV7-2,TRBD2,TRBJ2-2,-,TGTGCCAGCAGCTTAGGGGCCGGGACTACGAACACCGGGGAGCTGTTTTTT,CASSLGAGTTNTGELFF
TRBV6-5,TRBD2,TRBJ2-3,-,TGTGCCAGCAGCCGACTAGCGGGAGGGGTAGATACGCAGTATTTT,CASSRLAGGVDTQYF
TRBV7-7,-,TRBJ2-3,once,TGTGCTAGCAGCTTAGTTGCAGGGAGCACAGATACGCAGTATTTT,CASSLVAGSTDTQYF
TRBV10-3,TRBD2,TRBJ2-1,-,TGTGCCATCAGTGAGTGGGGGACTAGCGGGAGCTCCCCAAACAATGAGCAGTTCTTC,CAISEWGTSGSSPNNEQFF
TRBV7-2,TRBD2,TRBJ2-5,-,TGTGCCAGCAGTTCTCAGGGACTAGCGGGACAAGAGACCCAGTACTTC,CASSSQGLAGQETQYF
TRBV24-1,TRBD2,TRBJ2-1,-,TGTGCCACCAGTGATCCTAATACTAGCGGGAGAATTAATGAGCAGTTCTTC,CATSDPNTSGRINEQFF
TRBV9,TRBD2,TRBJ2-1,few,TGTGCCAGCAGCGTTTCGACTAGCGGGAGTTATGAGCAGTTCTTC,CASSVSTSGSYEQFF
TRBV28,-,TRBJ2-2,once,TGTGCCACCCATAGCGCGAACACCGGGGAGCTGTTTTTT,CATHSANTGELFF
TRBV28,-,TRBJ2-1,-,TGTGCCAGCACAACCATGTTAAGGTCGGGGGACGGCTCCTACAATGAGCAGTTCTTC,CASTTMLRSGDGSYNEQFF
TRBV27,-,TRBJ2-2,-,TGTGCCAGCAGTTTAGTCTCAGGGGGGGAGCTGTTTTTT,CASSLVSGGELFF
TRBV6-6,TRBD1,TRBJ2-5,-,TGTGCCAGCAGCGCCGGGACAGGGCTTCAAGAGACCCAGTACTTC,CASSAGTGLQETQYF
TRBV27,TRBD1,TRBJ2-1,-,TGTGCCAGCAGTCCAATCCAGGGGGCTCTTAACAATGAGCAGTTCTTC,CASSPIQGALNNEQFF
TRBV28,-,TRBJ1-2,-,TGTGCCAGCAGTGAGACAGTAAACCTGGCAGACTATGGCTACACCTTC,CASSETVNLADYGYTF
TRBV2,TRBD2,TRBJ2-1,-,TGTGCCAGCAGTGTGGCGGGAGGGGGTTACAATGAGCAGTTCTTC,CASSVAGGGYNEQFF
TRBV5-1,TRBD1,TRBJ1-2,-,TGCGCCAGCAGAGGACAGGGGAACTATGGCTACACCTTC,CASRGQGNYGYTF